This entry lists 22 T cell receptor beta chains sequenced from one sample in a study of blood T cells in healthy people across ages. The second PCR ran about 6 to 11 cycles with a sample-barcoded 5' primer and J-beta primers. TCRdb reanalysed the 5' RACE reads using MiXCR and keeps one entry per CDR3 protein. This sample has 850,000 to 1,000,000 distinct CDR3 sequences, with 51% found just once. Material for sequencing was blood. The receptors derive from a woman between 55 and 75 years old in good health.

V and J are TRBV6-4 and TRBJ2-3; D unresolved. Germline V gene lookup returns CDR1 MRHNA and CDR2 SNTAGT. The CDR3 spans 16 residues. The V end lost 2 bases, the J end lost 1 base, and 13 bases lay between the germline ends. CDR3 sequence reads: CASSDGSGPGTDTQYF. CDR3 nucleotides: TGTGCCAGCAGTGACGGATCGGGTCCGGGCACAGATACGCAGTATTTT.

The V call is TRBV20-1, the J call TRBJ2-7; D remains unclear. The CDR3 length is 16 residues. Germline CDR1 and CDR2: DFQATT and SNEGSKA (reference sequence). Trimming removed 7 bases at V and 2 bases at J, with 24 bases between. DNA of the CDR3: TGCAGTGTAAGAGTTCGGACGGCAAATTTAACCTACGAGCAGTACTTC. This codes for CSVRVRTANLTYEQYF.

V usage is TRBV10-3 and J usage is TRBJ2-1, with 12 bases lining up with TRBD1. The assigned J gene may be wrong: the sequence end matches TRBJ2-7 better. The V gene's germline CDR1 is ENHRY and CDR2 SYGVKD. CDR3 length equals 16 residues. The DNA of the CDR3 is TGTGCCATCAAGGGACAGGGGGCCTCCTCCTACAATGAGCAGTACTTC. Amino acid sequence: CAIKGQGASSYNEQYF.

The chain joins TRBV7-2 to TRBJ2-3; 9 bases match TRBD2. The V and J ends lost 4 bases and 3 bases, in that order; junction bases with no gene match: 5. Germline assignment: CDR1 SGHTA and CDR2 FQGNSA. This CDR3 has 15 residues. Here the CDR3 reads CASSSRAGGTDTQYF. The CDR3 DNA follows: TGTGCCAGCAGCTCCCGGGCGGGAGGGACAGATACGCAGTATTTT.

The chain uses TRBV5-1 and TRBJ2-1, with D unclear. This CDR3 is 16 amino acids long. Germline V gives CDR1 SGHRS, CDR2 YFSETQ. Trimming shortened V by 4 bases and J by 7 bases, and 21 bases separated the two germline ends. CDR3 protein: CASSTTDWAYLNEQFF. CDR3 DNA sequence: TGCGCCAGCAGCACAACCGACTGGGCCTACTTAAATGAGCAGTTCTTC.

The CDR3 coding sequence is TGTGCCAGCAGTCCCTTAGATGGAGGAGGTGCTGGAGAGACCCAGTACTTC. It yields the protein CASSPLDGGGAGETQYF. V is TRBV28 and J is TRBJ2-5, with D possibly being TRBD2 (5 bases). The V gene's germline CDR1 is MDHEN and CDR2 SYDVKM. This CDR3 is built from 17 residues. V lost 5 bases to trimming and J lost 4 bases, with 23 bases between them.

This clonotype was observed many times. This chain joins TRBV12-3 or TRBV12-4 and TRBJ2-7; weak D call: TRBD1 (6 bases). CDR3 length equals 14 residues. The V gene lost 3 bases and the J gene lost 0 bases, with 9 bases spanning the gap. The chain's CDR3 is CASSFTGSSYEQYF. The DNA for the CDR3 is TGTGCCAGCAGTTTTACAGGGAGCTCCTACGAGCAGTACTTC.

A note on this clonotype: Its ends do not fully match the called genes, so a read error is possible. The chain has TRBV6-5 and TRBJ2-7; D call uncertain. Germline CDR1 is MNHEY and CDR2 is SVGAGI. This CDR3 comprises 15 residues. CDR3 residues: CASSYSPGGAYERYF. Written as DNA, the CDR3 is TGTGCCAGCAGTTACTCACCGGGCGGCGCCTACGAGCGGTACTTC.

The chain combines TRBV28 with TRBJ2-5, with 8 bases identical to TRBD2. Germline V gives CDR1 MDHEN, CDR2 SYDVKM. J lost 11 bases, V lost 5 bases, and 19 bases had no gene match. CDR3 size: 16 residues. The CDR3 DNA follows: TGTGCCAGCAGTCTCACAACTAGCGGCTCCTACAATGAGCAGTACTTC. It is translated as CASSLTTSGSYNEQYF.

There are a few counts of this clonotype. The chain uses TRBV20-1 and TRBJ2-3, with 12 bases lining up with TRBD2. V trimming: 6 bases; J trimming: 3 bases; junction bases outside the gene matches: 4. The V gene's germline CDR1 is DFQATT and CDR2 SNEGSKA (reference sequence). This CDR3 is 14 amino acids long. The CDR3 bases are TGCAGTGCAGGACTAGCGGGATTGACAGATACGCAGTATTTT. This gives the protein CSAGLAGLTDTQYF.

This chain uses TRBV29-1 with TRBJ2-7, with TRBD1 matching 7 bases. J gave up 4 bases and V 4 bases, and 7 bases lay outside the gene matches. The CDR3 is 13 amino acids. CDR1 is SQVTM and CDR2 is ANQGSEA in the germline V gene. The CDR3 coding sequence is TGCAGCGTTGTCAGACAGGGCTCTTACGAGCAGTACTTC. Protein sequence: CSVVRQGSYEQYF.

The chain recombines TRBV11-2 with TRBJ2-1, with a possible D match to TRBD1 (5 bases). The CDR3 runs 13 residues. Germline loops: CDR1 SGHAT, CDR2 FQNNGV. Trimming removed 1 base from V and 7 bases from J, with 8 bases in between. In nucleotides, the CDR3 is TGTGCCAGCAGCTTAGGCAGGGTTAATGAGCAGTTCTTC. Encoded protein: CASSLGRVNEQFF. The variable domain in full, with the rest retrieved from reference TRBV11-2 and TRBJ2-1, is EAGVAQSPRYKIIEKRQSVAFWCNPISGHATLYWYQQILGQGPKLLIQFQNNGVVDDSQLPKDRFSAERLKGVDSTLKIQPAKLEDSAVYLCASSLGRVNEQFFGPGTRLTVL.

This clonotype was detected a few times. The chain uses TRBV11-2 and TRBJ2-5; D is perhaps TRBD1 or TRBD2 (5 bases each). The DNA end lines up better with TRBJ2-7; the J call may be wrong. CDR3 length equals 17 residues. The germline V gene encodes CDR1 SGHAT and CDR2 FQNNGV. Written as DNA, the CDR3 is TGTGCCAGCAGCAGTAAACGGGACGCTATATCGGGATACGAGCAGTACTTC. It translates to CASSSKRDAISGYEQYF.

The rearrangement links TRBV5-1 to TRBJ2-1; 12 bases align to TRBD2. The end of the DNA is better explained by TRBJ2-7, so the J call may be wrong. The CDR3 is 16 residues long. Per the germline V gene, CDR1 is SGHRS and CDR2 is YFSETQ. CDR3 coding DNA: TGCGCCAGCAGCAAGACTAGCGGGAGCTCCTACAATGAGCAGTACTTC. It encodes CASSKTSGSSYNEQYF.

J is TRBJ1-6 and V is TRBV5-6; a possible D gene is TRBD1 (5 bases). The V end was cut by 1 base, the J end by 10 bases, with 15 bases between. Looked up from germline, CDR1 is SGHDT and CDR2 is YYEEEE. The CDR3 has 15 amino acids. CDR3 in amino acids: CASSLRQGVHSPLHF. CDR3 nucleotide sequence: TGTGCCAGCAGCTTGAGGCAGGGCGTTCACTCACCCCTCCACTTT.

The rearrangement links TRBV20-1 to TRBJ2-7; perhaps TRBD1 as D (6 bases). V was trimmed by 0 bases and J by 3 bases, leaving 9 bases between them. CDR3 length equals 13 residues. Germline V gives CDR1 DFQATT, CDR2 SNEGSKA (reference sequence). CDR3 in amino acids: CSARDAGVYEQYF. Here the CDR3 DNA reads TGCAGTGCTAGAGATGCAGGGGTCTACGAGCAGTACTTC.

This clonotype was recorded a few times. V usage is TRBV27 and J usage is TRBJ2-1; no firm D call. CDR1 and CDR2 from the germline V gene are MNHEY and SMNVEV (reference sequence). Trimming removed 2 bases from V and 6 bases from J, with 8 bases in between. The CDR3 covers 13 residues. The CDR3 loop reads CASSLKGINEQFF. CDR3 bases: TGTGCCAGCAGTTTAAAAGGGATCAATGAGCAGTTCTTC.

At least ten counts were recorded for this clonotype. The chain has TRBV27 and TRBJ2-7; D unresolved. This CDR3 is built from 15 residues. Trimming took 2 bases from V and 0 from J, leaving 11 bases between them. Germline loops: CDR1 MNHEY, CDR2 SMNVEV (reference sequence). CDR3 residues: CASSLIRQDSYEQYF. The CDR3 DNA reads as TGTGCCAGCAGTTTAATTAGGCAAGACTCCTACGAGCAGTACTTC.

This chain uses TRBV4-3 with TRBJ2-6, with D uncertain. CDR1 and CDR2 from the germline V gene are LGHNA and YSLEER. The CDR3 sequence is 17 residues long. Trimming removed 0 bases from V and 4 bases from J, with 13 bases in between. The CDR3 bases are TGCGCCAGCAGCCAAGAGATAGCCTCGGAAGGGGCCAACGTCCTGACTTTC. It is translated as CASSQEIASEGANVLTF.

The count of this clonotype is one. Compared with germline, one end of the junction differs, possibly owing to a read error. The genes are TRBV7-2 and TRBJ2-7, with unresolved D. Germline-derived CDR1 and CDR2 are SGHTA and FQGNSA. The CDR3 runs to 14 residues. Here the CDR3 reads CASSSLVGPYERYF. In DNA, the CDR3 is TGTGCCAGCAGCTCCCTAGTGGGCCCCTACGAGCGGTACTTC.

The V and J genes are TRBV4-1 and TRBJ2-7; possibly TRBD1 or TRBD2 for D (5 bases each). In germline, CDR1 is MGHRA, CDR2 YSYEKL. The CDR3 runs to 14 residues. V gave up 8 bases and J gave up 2 bases, with 16 bases separating them. CDR3 residues: CASAPTGRAYEQYF. The CDR3 nucleotides are TGCGCCAGCGCCCCCACGGGACGGGCCTACGAGCAGTACTTC.

J is TRBJ2-7 and V is TRBV10-3, with D tentatively TRBD2 (6 bases). The ends were cut back, 10 bases at V and 0 bases at J, with 19 bases in the middle. The CDR3 is 15 amino acids. The germline gives CDR1 ENHRY, CDR2 SYGVKD. The CDR3 nucleotides are TGTGCCAGTAGTCCGGCCCGCGGGAACTCCTACGAGCAGTACTTC. It is translated as CASSPARGNSYEQYF.